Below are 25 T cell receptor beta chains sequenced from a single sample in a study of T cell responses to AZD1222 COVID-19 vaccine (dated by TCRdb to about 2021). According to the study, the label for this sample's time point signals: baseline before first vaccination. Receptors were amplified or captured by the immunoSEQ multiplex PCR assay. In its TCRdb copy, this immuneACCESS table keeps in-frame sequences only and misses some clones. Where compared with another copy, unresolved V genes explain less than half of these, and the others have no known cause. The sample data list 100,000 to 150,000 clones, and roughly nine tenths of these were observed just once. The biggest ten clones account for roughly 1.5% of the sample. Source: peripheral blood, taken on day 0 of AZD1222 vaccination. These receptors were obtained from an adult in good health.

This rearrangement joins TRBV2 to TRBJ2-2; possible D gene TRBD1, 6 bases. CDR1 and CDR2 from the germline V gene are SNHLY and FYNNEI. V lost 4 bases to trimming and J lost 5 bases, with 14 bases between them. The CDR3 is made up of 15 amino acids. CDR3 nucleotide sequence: TGTGCCAGCAGTGTAAGGCAGGGGCGGACCGGGGAGCTGTTTTTT. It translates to CASSVRQGRTGELFF.

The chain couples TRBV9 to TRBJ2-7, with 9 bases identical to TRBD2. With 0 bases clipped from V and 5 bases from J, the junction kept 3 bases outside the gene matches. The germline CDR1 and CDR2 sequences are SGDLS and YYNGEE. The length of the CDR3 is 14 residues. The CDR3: CASSVGGGGHEQYF. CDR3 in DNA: TGTGCCAGCAGCGTAGGCGGGGGGGGTCACGAGCAGTACTTC.

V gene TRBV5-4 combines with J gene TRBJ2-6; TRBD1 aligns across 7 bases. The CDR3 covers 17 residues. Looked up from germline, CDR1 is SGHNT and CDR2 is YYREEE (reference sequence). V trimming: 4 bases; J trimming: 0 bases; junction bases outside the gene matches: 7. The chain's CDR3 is CASSLGQAISGANVLTF. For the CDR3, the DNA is TGTGCCAGCAGCCTAGGACAGGCGATCTCTGGGGCCAACGTCCTGACTTTC.

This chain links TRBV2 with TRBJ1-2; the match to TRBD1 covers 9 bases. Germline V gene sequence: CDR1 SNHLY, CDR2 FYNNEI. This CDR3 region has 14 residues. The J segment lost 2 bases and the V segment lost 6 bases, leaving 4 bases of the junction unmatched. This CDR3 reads CASRAQGANYGYTF. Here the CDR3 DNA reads TGTGCCAGCAGGGCACAGGGGGCAAACTATGGCTACACCTTC.

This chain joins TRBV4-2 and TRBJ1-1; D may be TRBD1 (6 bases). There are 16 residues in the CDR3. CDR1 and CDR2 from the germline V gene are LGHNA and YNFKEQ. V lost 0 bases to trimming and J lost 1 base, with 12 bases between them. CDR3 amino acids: CASSQDLGGGNTEAFF. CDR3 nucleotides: TGTGCCAGCAGCCAAGACTTGGGGGGCGGGAACACTGAAGCTTTCTTT.

The CDR3 loop reads CASTRVAELYNEQFF. In DNA, the CDR3 is TGTGCCAGTACCCGAGTGGCGGAGTTATACAATGAGCAGTTCTTC. The chain uses TRBV19 and TRBJ2-1; D not certain. Germline V gives CDR1 LNHDA, CDR2 SQIVND (reference sequence). The CDR3 is 15 amino acids. Trimming took 7 bases from V and 4 from J, leaving 17 bases between them.

The CDR3 coding sequence is TGTGCCATCAGTGAATGGGCCTACGAGCAGTACTTC. Translation: CAISEWAYEQYF. The rearrangement uses TRBV10-3 and TRBJ2-7; D not certain. With 3 bases removed from V and 2 bases from J, the gap between germline ends came to 5 bases. The CDR3 has 12 residues. CDR1 ENHRY and CDR2 SYGVKD come from the germline V gene.

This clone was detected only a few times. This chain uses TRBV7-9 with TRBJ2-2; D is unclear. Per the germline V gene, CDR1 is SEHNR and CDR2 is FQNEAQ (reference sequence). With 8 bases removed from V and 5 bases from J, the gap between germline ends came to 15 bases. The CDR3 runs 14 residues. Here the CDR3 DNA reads TGTGCCAGCGCCCCGGAAGGAACGACCGGGGAGCTGTTTTTT. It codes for CASAPEGTTGELFF.

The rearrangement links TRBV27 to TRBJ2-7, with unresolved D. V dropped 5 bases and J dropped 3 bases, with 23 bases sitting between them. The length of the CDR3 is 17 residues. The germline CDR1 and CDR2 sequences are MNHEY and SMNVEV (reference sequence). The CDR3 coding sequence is TGTGCCAGCAGTCCCCGCTCTGATATTGCGCGGTACTACGAGCAGTACTTC. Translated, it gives CASSPRSDIARYYEQYF.

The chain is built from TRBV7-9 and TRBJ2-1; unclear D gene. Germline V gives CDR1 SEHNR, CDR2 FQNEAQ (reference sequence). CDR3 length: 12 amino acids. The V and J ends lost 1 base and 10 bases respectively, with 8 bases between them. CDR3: CASSLVPAEQFF. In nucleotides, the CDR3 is TGTGCCAGCAGCTTAGTCCCTGCAGAGCAGTTCTTC.

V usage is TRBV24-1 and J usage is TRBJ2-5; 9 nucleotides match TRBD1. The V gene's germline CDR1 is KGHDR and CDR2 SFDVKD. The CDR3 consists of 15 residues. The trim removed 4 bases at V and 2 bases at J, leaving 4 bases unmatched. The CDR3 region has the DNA TGTGCCACCAGTGACTCCGGGACAGGGCAAGAGACCCAGTACTTC. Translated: CATSDSGTGQETQYF.

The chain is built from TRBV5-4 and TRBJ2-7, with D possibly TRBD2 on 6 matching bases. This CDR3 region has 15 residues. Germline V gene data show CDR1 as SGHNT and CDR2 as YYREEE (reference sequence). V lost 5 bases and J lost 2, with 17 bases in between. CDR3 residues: CASSGWRVGAYEQYF. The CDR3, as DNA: TGTGCCAGCAGTGGCTGGAGGGTTGGCGCCTACGAGCAGTACTTC. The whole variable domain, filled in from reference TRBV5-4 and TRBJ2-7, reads ETGVTQSPTHLIKTRGQQVTLRCSSQSGHNTVSWYQQALGQGPQFIFQYYREEENGRGNFPPRFSGLQFPNYSSELNVNALELDDSALYLCASSGWRVGAYEQYFGPGTRLTVT.

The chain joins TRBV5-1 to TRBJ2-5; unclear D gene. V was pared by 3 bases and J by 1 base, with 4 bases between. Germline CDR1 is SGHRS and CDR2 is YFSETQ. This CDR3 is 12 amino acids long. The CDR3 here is CASSWGQETQYF. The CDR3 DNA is TGCGCCAGCAGCTGGGGCCAAGAGACCCAGTACTTC. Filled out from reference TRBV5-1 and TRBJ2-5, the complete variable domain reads KAGVTQTPRYLIKTRGQQVTLSCSPISGHRSVSWYQQTPGQGLQFLFEYFSETQRNKGNFPGRFSGRQFSNSRSEMNVSTLELGDSALYLCASSWGQETQYFGPGTRLLVL.

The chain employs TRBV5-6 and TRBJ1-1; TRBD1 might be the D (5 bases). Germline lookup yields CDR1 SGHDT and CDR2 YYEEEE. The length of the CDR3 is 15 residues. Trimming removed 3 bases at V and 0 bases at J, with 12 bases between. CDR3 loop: CASSSWPGVNTEAFF. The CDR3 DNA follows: TGTGCCAGCAGCTCGTGGCCGGGGGTGAACACTGAAGCTTTCTTT.

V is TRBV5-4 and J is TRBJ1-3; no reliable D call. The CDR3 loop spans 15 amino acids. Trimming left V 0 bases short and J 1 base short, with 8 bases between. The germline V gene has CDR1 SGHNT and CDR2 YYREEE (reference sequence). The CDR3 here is CASSLDSLSGNTIYF. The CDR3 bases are TGTGCCAGCAGCTTGGACAGCCTTTCTGGAAACACCATATATTTT. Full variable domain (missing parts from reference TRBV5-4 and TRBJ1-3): ETGVTQSPTHLIKTRGQQVTLRCSSQSGHNTVSWYQQALGQGPQFIFQYYREEENGRGNFPPRFSGLQFPNYSSELNVNALELDDSALYLCASSLDSLSGNTIYFGEGSWLTVV.

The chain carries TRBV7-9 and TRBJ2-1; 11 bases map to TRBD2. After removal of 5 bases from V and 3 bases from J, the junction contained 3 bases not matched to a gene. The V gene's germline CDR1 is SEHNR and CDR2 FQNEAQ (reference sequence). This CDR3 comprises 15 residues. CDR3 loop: CASSTGLADYNEQFF. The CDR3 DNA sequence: TGTGCCAGCAGCACGGGACTAGCGGACTACAATGAGCAGTTCTTC.

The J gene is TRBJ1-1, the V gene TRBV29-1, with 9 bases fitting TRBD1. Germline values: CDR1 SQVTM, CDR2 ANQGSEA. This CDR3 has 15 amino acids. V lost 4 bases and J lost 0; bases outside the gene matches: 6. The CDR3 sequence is CSVGGTGLVNTEAFF. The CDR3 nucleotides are TGCAGCGTTGGAGGGACAGGGCTGGTGAACACTGAAGCTTTCTTT.

The CDR3 DNA reads as TGTGCCAGCTCACCACCGGTACGCGATACGCAGTATTTT. This translates into CASSPPVRDTQYF. This chain uses TRBV18 with TRBJ2-3; D uncertain. V dropped 0 bases and J dropped 6 bases, with 7 bases sitting between them. From germline, CDR1 is KGHSH and CDR2 LQKENI. The CDR3 totals 13 residues.

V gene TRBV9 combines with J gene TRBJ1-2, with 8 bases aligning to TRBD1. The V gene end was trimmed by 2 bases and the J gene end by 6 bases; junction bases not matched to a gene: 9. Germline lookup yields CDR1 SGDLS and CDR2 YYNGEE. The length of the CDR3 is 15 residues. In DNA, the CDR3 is TGTGCCAGCAGCGTTGGGACAGGCATTTCCGATGGCTACACCTTC. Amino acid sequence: CASSVGTGISDGYTF.

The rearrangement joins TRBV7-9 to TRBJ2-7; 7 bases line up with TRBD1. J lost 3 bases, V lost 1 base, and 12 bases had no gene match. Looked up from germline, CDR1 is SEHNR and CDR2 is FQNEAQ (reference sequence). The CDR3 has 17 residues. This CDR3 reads CASSLGSTGTAIYEQYF. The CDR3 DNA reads TGTGCCAGCAGCTTAGGTTCTACCGGGACAGCCATCTACGAGCAGTACTTC.

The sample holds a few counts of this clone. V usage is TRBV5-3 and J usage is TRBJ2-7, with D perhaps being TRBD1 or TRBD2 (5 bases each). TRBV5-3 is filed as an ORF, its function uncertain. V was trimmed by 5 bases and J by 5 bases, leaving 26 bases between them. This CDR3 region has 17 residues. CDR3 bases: TGTGCCAGAAGGGGGCTAGGGGACGGCTCCGGGCGAGACGAGCAGTACTTC. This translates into CARRGLGDGSGRDEQYF.

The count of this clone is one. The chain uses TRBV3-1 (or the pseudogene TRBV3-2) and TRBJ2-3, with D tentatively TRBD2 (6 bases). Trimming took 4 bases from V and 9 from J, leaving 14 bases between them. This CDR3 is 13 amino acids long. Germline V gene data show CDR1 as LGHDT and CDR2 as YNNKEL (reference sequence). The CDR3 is CASSRGTSGTQYF. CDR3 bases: TGTGCCAGCAGCCGCGGGACCTCGGGCACGCAGTATTTT.

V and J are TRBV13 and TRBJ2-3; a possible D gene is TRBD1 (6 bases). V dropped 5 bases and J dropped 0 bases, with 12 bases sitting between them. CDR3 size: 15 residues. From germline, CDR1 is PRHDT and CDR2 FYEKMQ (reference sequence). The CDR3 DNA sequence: TGTGCCAGCAGCCCCAGGGGTTATAGCACAGATACGCAGTATTTT. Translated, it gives CASSPRGYSTDTQYF.

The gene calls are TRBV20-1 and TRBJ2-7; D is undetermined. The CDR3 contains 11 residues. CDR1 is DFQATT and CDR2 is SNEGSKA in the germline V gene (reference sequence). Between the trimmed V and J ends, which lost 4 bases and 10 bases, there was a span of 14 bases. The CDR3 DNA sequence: TGCAGTGCTAAGGACCCACGAGGCCAGTACTTC. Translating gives CSAKDPRGQYF.

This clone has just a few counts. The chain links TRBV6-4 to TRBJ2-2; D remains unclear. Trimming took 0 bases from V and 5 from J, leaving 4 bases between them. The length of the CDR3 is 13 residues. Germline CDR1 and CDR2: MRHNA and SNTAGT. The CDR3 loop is CASSDSGTGELFF. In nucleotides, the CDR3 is TGTGCCAGCAGTGACTCAGGGACCGGGGAGCTGTTTTTT.